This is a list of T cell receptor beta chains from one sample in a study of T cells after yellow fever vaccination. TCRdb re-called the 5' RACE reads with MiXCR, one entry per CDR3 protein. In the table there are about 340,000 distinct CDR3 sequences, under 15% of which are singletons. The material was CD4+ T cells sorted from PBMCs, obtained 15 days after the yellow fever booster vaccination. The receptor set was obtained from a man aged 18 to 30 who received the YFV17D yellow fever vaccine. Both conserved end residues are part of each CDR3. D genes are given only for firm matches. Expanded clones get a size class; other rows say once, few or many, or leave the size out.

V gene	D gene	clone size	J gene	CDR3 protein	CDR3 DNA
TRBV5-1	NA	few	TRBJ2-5	CASSPGGPETQYF	TGCGCCAGCAGTCCGGGGGGCCCGGAGACCCAGTACTTC
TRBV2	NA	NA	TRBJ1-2	CASSDKGDGYTF	TGTGCCAGCAGTGATAAGGGTGATGGCTACACCTTC
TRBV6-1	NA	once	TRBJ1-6	CATQTGSIYNSPLHF	TGTGCCACCCAAACAGGGAGCATCTATAATTCACCCCTCCACTTT
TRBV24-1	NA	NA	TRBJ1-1	CATSDFWGRRVMNTEAFF	TGTGCCACCAGTGATTTTTGGGGACGACGAGTCATGAACACTGAAGCTTTCTTT
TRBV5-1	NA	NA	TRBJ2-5	CASSLRQSWYQETQYF	TGCGCCAGCAGCTTAAGACAGAGTTGGTACCAAGAGACCCAGTACTTC
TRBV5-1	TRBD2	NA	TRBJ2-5	CASRSLAGSQETQYF	TGCGCCAGCAGGTCTCTAGCGGGGAGCCAAGAGACCCAGTACTTC
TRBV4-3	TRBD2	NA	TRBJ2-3	CASSHSGSPWGDTQYF	TGCGCCAGCAGCCATAGCGGGTCTCCATGGGGAGATACGCAGTATTTT
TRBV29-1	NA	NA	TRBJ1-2	CSVSAAEMRGYTF	TGCAGCGTCTCGGCGGCCGAGATGCGTGGCTACACCTTC
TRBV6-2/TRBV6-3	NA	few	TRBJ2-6	CASRPRVKAGANVLTF	TGTGCCAGCAGGCCCCGGGTAAAGGCTGGGGCCAACGTCCTGACTTTC
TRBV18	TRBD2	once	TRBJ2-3	CASSPSSGGSTDTQYF	TGTGCCAGCTCACCCTCTTCCGGGGGGAGCACAGATACGCAGTATTTT
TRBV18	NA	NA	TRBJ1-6	CASSSGFRNSPLHF	TGTGCCAGCTCATCCGGCTTCAGGAATTCACCCCTCCACTTT
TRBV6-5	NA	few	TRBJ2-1	CASSYPNSNEQFF	TGTGCCAGCAGTTACCCTAACAGCAATGAGCAGTTCTTC
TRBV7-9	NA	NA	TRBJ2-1	CASSPRGGSHNEQFF	TGTGCCAGCAGCCCGAGGGGGGGTTCTCACAATGAGCAGTTCTTC
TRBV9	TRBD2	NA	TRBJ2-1	CASSVTSGGYNEQFF	TGTGCCAGCAGCGTTACTAGCGGGGGGTACAATGAGCAGTTCTTC
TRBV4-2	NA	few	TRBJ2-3	CASSPGPADADTQYF	TGTGCCAGCAGTCCGGGACCGGCGGATGCAGATACGCAGTATTTT
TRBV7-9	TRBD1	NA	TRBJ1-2	CASSPGDRENYGYTF	TGTGCCAGCAGCCCCGGGGACAGGGAGAACTATGGCTACACCTTC
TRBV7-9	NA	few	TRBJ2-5	CASRTVVETQYF	TGTGCCAGCAGGACAGTGGTAGAGACCCAGTACTTC
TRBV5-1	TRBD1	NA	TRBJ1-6	CASRDSVNSPLHF	TGCGCCAGCCGGGACAGTGTCAATTCACCCCTCCACTTT
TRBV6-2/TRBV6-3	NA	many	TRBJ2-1	CASSKTGGHRDEQFF	TGTGCCAGCAGTAAGACCGGGGGGCACCGCGATGAGCAGTTCTTC
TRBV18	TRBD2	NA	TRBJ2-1	CASSPGRLAGAQYRFF	TGTGCCAGCTCACCCGGACGACTAGCGGGGGCCCAGTACAGGTTCTTC